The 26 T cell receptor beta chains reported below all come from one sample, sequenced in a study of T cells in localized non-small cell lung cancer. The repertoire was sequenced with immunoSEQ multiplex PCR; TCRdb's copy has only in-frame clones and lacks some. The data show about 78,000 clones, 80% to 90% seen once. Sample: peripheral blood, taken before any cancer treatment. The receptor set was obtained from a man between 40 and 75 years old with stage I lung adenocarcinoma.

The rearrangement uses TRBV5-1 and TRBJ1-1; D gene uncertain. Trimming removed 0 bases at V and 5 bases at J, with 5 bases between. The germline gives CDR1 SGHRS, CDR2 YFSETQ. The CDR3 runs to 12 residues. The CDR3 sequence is CASSLEGTEAFF. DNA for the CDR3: TGCGCCAGCAGCTTGGAGGGAACTGAAGCTTTCTTT.

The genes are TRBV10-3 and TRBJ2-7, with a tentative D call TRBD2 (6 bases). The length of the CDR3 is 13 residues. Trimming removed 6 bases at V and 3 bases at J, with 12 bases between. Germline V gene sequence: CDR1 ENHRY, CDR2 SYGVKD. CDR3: CAIRGGEDYEQYF. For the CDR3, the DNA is TGTGCCATCAGAGGCGGGGAAGACTACGAGCAGTACTTC.

CDR3 in amino acids: CASSAGSSGGADEQFF. The CDR3 DNA follows: TGCGCCAGCAGCGCCGGGTCTAGCGGGGGGGCTGATGAGCAGTTCTTC. The chain combines TRBV5-1 with TRBJ2-1, with 12 bases that match TRBD2. CDR1 is SGHRS, CDR2 YFSETQ, per germline. The length of the CDR3 is 16 residues. The ends lost 4 bases at V and 8 bases at J; junction bases unmatched: 10.

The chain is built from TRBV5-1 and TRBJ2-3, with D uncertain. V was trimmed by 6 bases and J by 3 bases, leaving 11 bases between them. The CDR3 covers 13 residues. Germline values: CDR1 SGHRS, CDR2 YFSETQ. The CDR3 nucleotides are TGCGCCAGCAAATTTTCGTGGACAGATACGCAGTATTTT. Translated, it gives CASKFSWTDTQYF.

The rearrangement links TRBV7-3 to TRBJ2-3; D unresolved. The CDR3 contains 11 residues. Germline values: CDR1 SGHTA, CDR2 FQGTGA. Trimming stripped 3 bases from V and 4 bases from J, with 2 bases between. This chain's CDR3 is CASSLADTQYF. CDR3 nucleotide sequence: TGTGCCAGCAGCTTGGCAGATACGCAGTATTTT.

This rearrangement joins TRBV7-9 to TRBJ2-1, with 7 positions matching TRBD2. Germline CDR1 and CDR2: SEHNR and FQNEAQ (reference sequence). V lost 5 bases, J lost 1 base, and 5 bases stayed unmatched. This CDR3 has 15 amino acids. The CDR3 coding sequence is TGTGCCAGCAGCACCGGGAGGTCTTCCTACAATGAGCAGTTCTTC. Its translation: CASSTGRSSYNEQFF.

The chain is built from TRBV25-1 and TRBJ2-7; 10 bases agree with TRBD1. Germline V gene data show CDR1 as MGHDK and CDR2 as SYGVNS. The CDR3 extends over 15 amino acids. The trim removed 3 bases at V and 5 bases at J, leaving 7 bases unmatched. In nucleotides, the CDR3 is TGTGCCAGCAGTGATTCGGGACAGGGGACCCACGAGCAGTACTTC. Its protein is CASSDSGQGTHEQYF.

CDR3 sequence: CAAGGDEQFF. The DNA of the CDR3 is TGTGCCGCGGGAGGGGATGAGCAGTTCTTC. The J gene is TRBJ2-1, the V gene TRBV6-6; 9 bases line up with TRBD2. J gave up 8 bases and V 11 bases, and 1 base lay outside the gene matches. The CDR3 runs to 10 residues. Germline V gene sequence: CDR1 MNHNY, CDR2 SVGAGI (reference sequence).

The CDR3 DNA follows: TGTGCCAGCCTAGTTCGGATACGCACTGAAGCTTTCTTT. As protein: CASLVRIRTEAFF. This chain uses TRBV2 with TRBJ1-1, with D unresolved. The CDR3 has 13 residues. The V and J ends lost 8 bases and 4 bases respectively, with 14 bases between them. CDR1 SNHLY and CDR2 FYNNEI come from the germline V gene.

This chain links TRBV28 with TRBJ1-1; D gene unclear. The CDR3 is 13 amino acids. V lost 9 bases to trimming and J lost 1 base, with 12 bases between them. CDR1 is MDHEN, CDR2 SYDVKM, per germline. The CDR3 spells CASRRGSNTEAFF. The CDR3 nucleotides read TGTGCCAGTAGACGGGGATCGAACACTGAAGCTTTCTTT.

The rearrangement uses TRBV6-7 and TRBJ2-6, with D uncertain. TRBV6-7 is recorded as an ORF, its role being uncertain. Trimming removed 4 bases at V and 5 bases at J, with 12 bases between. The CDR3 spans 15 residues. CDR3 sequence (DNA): TGTGCCAGCAGTTGTGTGCGGCGTCGGGCCAACGTCCTGACTTTC. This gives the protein CASSCVRRRANVLTF.

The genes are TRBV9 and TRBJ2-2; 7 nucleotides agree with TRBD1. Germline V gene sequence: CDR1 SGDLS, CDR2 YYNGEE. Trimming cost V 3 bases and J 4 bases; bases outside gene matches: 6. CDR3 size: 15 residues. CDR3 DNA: TGTGCCAGCAGCGCAGACCAGGGGGTCACCGGGGAGCTGTTTTTT. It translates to CASSADQGVTGELFF.

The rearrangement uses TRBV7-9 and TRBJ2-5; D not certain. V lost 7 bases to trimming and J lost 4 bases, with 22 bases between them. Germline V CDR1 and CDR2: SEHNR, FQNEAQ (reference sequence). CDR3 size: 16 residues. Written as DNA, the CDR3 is TGTGCCAGCACCTCGGTCAAGGTTGTTAGAGCAGAGACCCAGTACTTC. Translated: CASTSVKVVRAETQYF.

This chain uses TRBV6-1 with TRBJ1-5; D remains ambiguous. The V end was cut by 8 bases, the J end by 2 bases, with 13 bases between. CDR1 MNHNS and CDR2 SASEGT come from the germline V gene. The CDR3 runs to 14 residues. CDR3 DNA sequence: TGTGCCAGCGTGTTGTCGGTGGGCAATCAGCCCCAGCATTTT. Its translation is CASVLSVGNQPQHF.

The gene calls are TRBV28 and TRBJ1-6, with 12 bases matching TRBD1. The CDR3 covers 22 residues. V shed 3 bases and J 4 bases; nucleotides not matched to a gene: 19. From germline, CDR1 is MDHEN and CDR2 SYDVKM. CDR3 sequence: CASSFIGTGTGGLWGYNSPLHF. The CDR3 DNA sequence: TGTGCCAGCAGTTTCATAGGAACCGGGACAGGGGGCCTCTGGGGGTATAATTCACCCCTCCACTTT.

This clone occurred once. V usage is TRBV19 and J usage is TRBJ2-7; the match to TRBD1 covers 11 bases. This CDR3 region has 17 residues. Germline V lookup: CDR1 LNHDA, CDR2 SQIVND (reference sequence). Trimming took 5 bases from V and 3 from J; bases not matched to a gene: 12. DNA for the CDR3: TGTGCCAGTAGTTCCCCCTCGGGGACAGGGGGTCTCTACGAGCAGTACTTC. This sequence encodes CASSSPSGTGGLYEQYF.

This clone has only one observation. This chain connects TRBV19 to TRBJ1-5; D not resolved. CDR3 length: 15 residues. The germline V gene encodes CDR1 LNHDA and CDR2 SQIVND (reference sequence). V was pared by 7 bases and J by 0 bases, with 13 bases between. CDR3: CASNSFDGSNQPQHF. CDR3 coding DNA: TGTGCCAGTAACAGCTTTGACGGTAGCAATCAGCCCCAGCATTTT.

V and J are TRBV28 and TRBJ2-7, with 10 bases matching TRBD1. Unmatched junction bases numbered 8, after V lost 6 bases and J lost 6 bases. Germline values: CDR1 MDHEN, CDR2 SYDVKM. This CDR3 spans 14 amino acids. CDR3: CASRTTGGPFEQYF. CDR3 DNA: TGTGCCAGCAGGACGACAGGGGGCCCCTTCGAGCAGTACTTC.

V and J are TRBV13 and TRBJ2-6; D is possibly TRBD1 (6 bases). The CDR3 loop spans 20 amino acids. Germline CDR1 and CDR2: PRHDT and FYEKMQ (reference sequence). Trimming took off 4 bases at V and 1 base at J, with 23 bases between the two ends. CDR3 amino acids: CASSWLGGPITISGANVLTF. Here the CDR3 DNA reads TGTGCCAGCAGCTGGCTTGGGGGCCCAATTACGATTTCTGGGGCCAACGTCCTGACTTTC.

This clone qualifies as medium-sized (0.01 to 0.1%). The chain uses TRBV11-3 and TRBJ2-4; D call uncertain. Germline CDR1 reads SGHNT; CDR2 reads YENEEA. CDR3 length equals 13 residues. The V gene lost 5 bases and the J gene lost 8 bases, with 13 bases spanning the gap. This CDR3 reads CASSPTGGHIQYF. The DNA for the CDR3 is TGTGCCAGCAGCCCGACCGGCGGACACATTCAGTACTTC. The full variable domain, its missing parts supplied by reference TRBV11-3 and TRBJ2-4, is EAGVVQSPRYKIIEKKQPVAFWCNPISGHNTLYWYLQNLGQGPELLIRYENEEAVDDSQLPKDRFSAERLKGVDSTLKIQPAELGDSAVYLCASSPTGGHIQYFGAGTRLSVL.

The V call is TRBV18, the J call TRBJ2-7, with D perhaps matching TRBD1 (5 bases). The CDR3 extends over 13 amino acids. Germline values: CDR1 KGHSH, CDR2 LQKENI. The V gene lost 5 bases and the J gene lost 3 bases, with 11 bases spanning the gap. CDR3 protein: CASSETVSYEQYF. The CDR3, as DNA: TGTGCCAGCTCAGAGACAGTGAGCTACGAGCAGTACTTC.

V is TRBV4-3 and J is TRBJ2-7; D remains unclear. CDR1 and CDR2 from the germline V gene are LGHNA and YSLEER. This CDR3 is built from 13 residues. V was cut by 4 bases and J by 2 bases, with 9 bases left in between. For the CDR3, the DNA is TGCGCCAGCAGCCGAGACCGTGCCTACGAGCAGTACTTC. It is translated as CASSRDRAYEQYF.

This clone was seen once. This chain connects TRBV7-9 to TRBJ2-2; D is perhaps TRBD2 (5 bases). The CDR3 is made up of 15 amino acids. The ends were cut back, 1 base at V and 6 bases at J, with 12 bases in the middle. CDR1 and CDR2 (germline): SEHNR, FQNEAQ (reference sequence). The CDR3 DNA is TGTGCCAGCAGCTTAGAGAGGGTACTTGCCGGGGAGCTGTTTTTT. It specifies CASSLERVLAGELFF.

The CDR3 DNA sequence: TGTGCCAGCAGCTTAGAAAGGGTTAATTCACCCCTCCACTTT. Protein: CASSLERVNSPLHF. The V call is TRBV7-9, the J call TRBJ1-6; D is ambiguous. Trimming removed 1 base at V and 6 bases at J, with 7 bases between. Germline CDR1 reads SEHNR; CDR2 reads FQNEAQ (reference sequence). CDR3 length: 14 amino acids.

The DNA for the CDR3 is TGCGCCAGCAGACTGGCGGGACAGGGCACCTACGAGCAGTACTTC. This codes for CASRLAGQGTYEQYF. The chain recombines TRBV5-1 with TRBJ2-5; 9 bases line up with TRBD1. The J call may be faulty, since TRBJ2-7 better matches the DNA end. The CDR3 is 15 amino acids. Per the germline V gene, CDR1 is SGHRS and CDR2 is YFSETQ.

For the CDR3, the DNA is TGTGCCAGCAGCCAAGTACCAGGATCTACAACACTCTACGAGCAGTACTTC. Protein sequence: CASSQVPGSTTLYEQYF. J is TRBJ2-7 and V is TRBV14, with unresolved D. Trimming left V 1 base short and J 3 bases short, with 19 bases between. The CDR3 spans 17 residues. CDR1 is SGHDN and CDR2 is FVKESK in the germline V gene.